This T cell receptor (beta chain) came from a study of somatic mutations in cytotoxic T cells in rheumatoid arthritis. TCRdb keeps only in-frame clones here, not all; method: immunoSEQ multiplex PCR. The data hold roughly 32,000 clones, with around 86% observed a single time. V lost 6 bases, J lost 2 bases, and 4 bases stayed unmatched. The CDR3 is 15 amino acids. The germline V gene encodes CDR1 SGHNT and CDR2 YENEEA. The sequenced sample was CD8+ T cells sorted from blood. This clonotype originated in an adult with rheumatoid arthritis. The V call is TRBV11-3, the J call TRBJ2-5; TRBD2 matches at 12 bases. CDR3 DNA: TGTGCCAGCAGTTCGGGACTAGCGGGTCAAGAGACCCAGTACTTC. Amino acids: CASSSGLAGQETQYF.